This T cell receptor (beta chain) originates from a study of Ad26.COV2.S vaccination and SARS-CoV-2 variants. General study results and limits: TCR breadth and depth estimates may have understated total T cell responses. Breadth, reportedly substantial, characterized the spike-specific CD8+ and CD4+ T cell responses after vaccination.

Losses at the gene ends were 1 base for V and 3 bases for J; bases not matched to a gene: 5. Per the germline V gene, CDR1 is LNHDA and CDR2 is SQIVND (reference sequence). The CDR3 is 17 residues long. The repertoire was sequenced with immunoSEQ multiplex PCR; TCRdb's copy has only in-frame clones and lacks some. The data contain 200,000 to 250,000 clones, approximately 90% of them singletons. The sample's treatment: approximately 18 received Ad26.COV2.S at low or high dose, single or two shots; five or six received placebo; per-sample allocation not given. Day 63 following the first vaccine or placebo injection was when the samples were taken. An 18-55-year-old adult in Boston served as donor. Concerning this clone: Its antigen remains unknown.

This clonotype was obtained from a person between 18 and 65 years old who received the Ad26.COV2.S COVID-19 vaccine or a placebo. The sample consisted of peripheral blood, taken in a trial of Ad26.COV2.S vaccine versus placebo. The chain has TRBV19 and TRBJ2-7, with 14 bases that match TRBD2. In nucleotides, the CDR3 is TGTGCCAGTAGTATAGCTGGACTAGCGGGGGGAGACTACGAGCAGTACTTC. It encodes CASSIAGLAGGDYEQYF.